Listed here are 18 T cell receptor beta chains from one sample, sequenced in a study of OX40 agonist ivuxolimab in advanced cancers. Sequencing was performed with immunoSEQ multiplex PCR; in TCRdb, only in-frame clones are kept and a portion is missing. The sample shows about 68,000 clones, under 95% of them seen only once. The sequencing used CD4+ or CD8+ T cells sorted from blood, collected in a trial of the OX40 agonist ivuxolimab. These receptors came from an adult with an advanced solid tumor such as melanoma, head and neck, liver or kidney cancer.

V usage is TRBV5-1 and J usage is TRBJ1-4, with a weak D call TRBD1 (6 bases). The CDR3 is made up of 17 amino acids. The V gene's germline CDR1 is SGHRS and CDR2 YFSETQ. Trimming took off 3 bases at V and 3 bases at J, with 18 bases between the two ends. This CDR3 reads CASSYFPGAGANEKLFF. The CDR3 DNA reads TGCGCCAGCAGCTATTTTCCGGGGGCAGGGGCTAATGAAAAACTGTTTTTT. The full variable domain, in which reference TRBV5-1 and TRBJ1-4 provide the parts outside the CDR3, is KAGVTQTPRYLIKTRGQQVTLSCSPISGHRSVSWYQQTPGQGLQFLFEYFSETQRNKGNFPGRFSGRQFSNSRSEMNVSTLELGDSALYLCASSYFPGAGANEKLFFGSGTQLSVL.

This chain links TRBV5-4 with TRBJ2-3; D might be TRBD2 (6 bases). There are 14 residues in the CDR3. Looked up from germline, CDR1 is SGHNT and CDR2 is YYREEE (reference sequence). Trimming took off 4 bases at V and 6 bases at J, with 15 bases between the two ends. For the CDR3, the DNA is TGTGCCAGCAGCCCCGGACTAATCGAGGATACGCAGTATTTT. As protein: CASSPGLIEDTQYF.

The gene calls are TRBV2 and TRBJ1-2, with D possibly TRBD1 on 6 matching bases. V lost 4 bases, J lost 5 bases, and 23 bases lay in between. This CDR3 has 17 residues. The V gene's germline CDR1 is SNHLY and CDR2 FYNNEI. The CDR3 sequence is CASSASPPGAEFYGYTF. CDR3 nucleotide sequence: TGTGCCAGCAGTGCCTCCCCCCCGGGGGCTGAGTTTTATGGCTACACCTTC. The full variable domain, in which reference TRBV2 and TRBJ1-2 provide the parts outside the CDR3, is EPEVTQTPSHQVTQMGQEVILRCVPISNHLYFYWYRQILGQKVEFLVSFYNNEISEKSEIFDDQFSVERPDGSNFTLKIRSTKLEDSAMYFCASSASPPGAEFYGYTFGSGTRLTVV.

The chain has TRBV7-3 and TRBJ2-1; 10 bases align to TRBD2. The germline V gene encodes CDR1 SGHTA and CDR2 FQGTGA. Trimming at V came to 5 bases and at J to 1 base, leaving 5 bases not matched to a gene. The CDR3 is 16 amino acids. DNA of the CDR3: TGTGCCAGCAGCGACGGGACTAGCGAGTCCTACAATGAGCAGTTCTTC. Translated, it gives CASSDGTSESYNEQFF.

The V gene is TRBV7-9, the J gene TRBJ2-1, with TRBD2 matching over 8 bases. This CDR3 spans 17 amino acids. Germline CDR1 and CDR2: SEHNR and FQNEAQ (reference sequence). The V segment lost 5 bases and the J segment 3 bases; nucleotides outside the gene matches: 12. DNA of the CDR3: TGTGCCAGCAGCCAGCGGGCGGGGGGCTTTTACTACAATGAGCAGTTCTTC. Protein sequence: CASSQRAGGFYYNEQFF.

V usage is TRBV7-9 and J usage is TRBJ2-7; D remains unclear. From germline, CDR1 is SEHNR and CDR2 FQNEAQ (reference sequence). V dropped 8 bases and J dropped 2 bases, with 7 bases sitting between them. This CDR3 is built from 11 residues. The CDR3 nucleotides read TGTGCCAGCCTGGCCCCCTACGAGCAGTACTTC. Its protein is CASLAPYEQYF.

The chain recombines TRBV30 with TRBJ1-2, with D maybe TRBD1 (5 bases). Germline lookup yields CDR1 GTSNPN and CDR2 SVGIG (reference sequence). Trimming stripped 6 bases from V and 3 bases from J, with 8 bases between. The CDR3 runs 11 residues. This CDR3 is CACGQDYGYTF. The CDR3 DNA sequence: TGTGCCTGCGGACAAGACTATGGCTACACCTTC.

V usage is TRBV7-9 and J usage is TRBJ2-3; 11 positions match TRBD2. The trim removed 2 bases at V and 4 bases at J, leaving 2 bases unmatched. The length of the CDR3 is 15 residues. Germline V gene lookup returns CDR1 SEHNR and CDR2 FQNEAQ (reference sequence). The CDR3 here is CASSLTSGSPDTQYF. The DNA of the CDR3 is TGTGCCAGCAGCTTAACTAGCGGGAGCCCAGATACGCAGTATTTT.

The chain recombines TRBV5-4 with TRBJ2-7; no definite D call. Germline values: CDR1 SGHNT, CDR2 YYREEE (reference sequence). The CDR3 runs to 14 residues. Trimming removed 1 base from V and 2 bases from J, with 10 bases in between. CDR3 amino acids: CASSLYPGTYEQYF. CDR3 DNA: TGTGCCAGCAGCTTGTATCCCGGAACCTACGAGCAGTACTTC.

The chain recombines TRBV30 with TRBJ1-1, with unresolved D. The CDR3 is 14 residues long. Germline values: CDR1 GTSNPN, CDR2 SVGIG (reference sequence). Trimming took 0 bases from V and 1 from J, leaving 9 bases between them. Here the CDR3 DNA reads TGTGCCTGGAGTGTTGGCGGGTGGAACACTGAAGCTTTCTTT. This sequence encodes CAWSVGGWNTEAFF.

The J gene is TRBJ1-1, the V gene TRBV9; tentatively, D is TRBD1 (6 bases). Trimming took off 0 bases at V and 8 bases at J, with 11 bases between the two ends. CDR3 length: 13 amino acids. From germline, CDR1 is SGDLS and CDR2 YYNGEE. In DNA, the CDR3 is TGTGCCAGCAGCGTAGGAGGAGGGGGGGAAGCTTTCTTT. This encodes CASSVGGGGEAFF. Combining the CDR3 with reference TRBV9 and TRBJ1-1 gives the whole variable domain DSGVTQTPKHLITATGQRVTLRCSPRSGDLSVYWYQQSLDQGLQFLIQYYNGEERAKGNILERFSAQQFPDLHSELNLSSLELGDSALYFCASSVGGGGEAFFGQGTRLTVV.

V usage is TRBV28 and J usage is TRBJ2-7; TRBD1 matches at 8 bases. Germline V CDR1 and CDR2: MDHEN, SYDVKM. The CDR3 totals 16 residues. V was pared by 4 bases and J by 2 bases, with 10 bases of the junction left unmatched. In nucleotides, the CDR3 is TGTGCCAGCAGTTACCTTGACAGGGGAAATCCCTACGAGCAGTACTTC. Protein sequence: CASSYLDRGNPYEQYF.

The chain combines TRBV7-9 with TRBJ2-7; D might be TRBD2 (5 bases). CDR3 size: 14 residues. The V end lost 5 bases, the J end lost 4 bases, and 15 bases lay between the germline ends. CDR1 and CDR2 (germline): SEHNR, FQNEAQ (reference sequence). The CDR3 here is CASSRGPQNYEQYF. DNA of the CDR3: TGTGCCAGCAGCCGCGGGCCCCAAAATTACGAGCAGTACTTC.

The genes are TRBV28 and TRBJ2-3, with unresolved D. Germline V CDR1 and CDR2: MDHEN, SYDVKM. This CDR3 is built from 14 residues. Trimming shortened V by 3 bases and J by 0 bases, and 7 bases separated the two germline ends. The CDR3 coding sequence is TGTGCCAGCAGTTTTCGAATGAGCACAGATACGCAGTATTTT. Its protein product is CASSFRMSTDTQYF.

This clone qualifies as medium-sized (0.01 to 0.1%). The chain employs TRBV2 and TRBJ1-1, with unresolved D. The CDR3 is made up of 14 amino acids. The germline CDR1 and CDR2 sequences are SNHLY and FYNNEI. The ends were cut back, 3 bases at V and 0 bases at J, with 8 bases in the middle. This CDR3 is CASSDKGMNTEAFF. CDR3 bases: TGTGCCAGCAGTGATAAGGGTATGAACACTGAAGCTTTCTTT.

The CDR3 is CASSSDAGTVSYEQYF. CDR3 DNA sequence: TGTGCCAGCAGCTCGGATGCTGGGACAGTTTCCTACGAGCAGTACTTC. The chain has TRBV5-7 and TRBJ2-7; TRBD1 matches at 7 bases. TRBV5-7 is classed as an ORF, of uncertain function. V was pared by 3 bases and J by 1 base, with 10 bases of the junction left unmatched. The CDR3 runs 16 residues.

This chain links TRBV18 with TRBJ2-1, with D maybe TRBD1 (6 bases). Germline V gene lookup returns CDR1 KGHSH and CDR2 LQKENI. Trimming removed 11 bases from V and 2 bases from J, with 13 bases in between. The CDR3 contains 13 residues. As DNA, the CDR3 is TGTGCCGGTACAGGGAACCCCTACAATGAGCAGTTCTTC. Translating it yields CAGTGNPYNEQFF.

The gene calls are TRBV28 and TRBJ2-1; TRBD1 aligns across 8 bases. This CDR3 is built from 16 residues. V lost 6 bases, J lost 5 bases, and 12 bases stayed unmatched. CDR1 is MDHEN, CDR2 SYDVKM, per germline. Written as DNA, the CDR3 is TGTGCCAGCAGCCCTTTTACAGGGGGGATCCACAATGAGCAGTTCTTC. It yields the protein CASSPFTGGIHNEQFF.